This TCR beta chain comes out of a study of metastatic and nonmetastatic thyroid tumors (dated by TCRdb to about 2020). General notes on the study: The researchers compared repertoires between peripheral blood samples and tumor or nodule tissue samples from patients with malignant or benign thyroid disease.

Libraries were prepared through PCR. For sequencing, an Illumina HiSeq 4000 was employed. High-throughput sequencing was used to profile the TCR beta-chain CDR3 region of each patient. Per the authors' processing: The researchers built a classifier to tell apart papillary thyroid cancer patients with distant metastasis, based on CDR3 differences among clinicopathological groups. The Shannon index was used to measure repertoire diversity, and the Morisita-Horn index was used to measure how similar tumor and blood repertoires were. TCRdb applied fastp at Q25 and MiXCR to the public reads, then kept only in-frame beta chains. TCRdb's processing, not the study's, gives the V and J calls here. This sample lists about 24,000 clones; 26% were detected once. The ten largest clonotypes hold about a sixth of the sample. This clone was recorded at least ten times. The antigen this receptor binds is unknown. It has no much larger one-base neighbor in the sample; base qualities were not kept.

No treatment had been received by any patient before thyroid surgery. Patient clinical samples collected from about 2011 to 2019 were retrospectively analysed using T-cell receptor beta sequencing. Inclusive of the bounding cysteine and phenylalanine, the CDR3 is 17 residues long. The only DNA kept is the CDR3, 51 bases in frame from the first base. CDR1 and CDR2 were assigned from the germline V gene as LGHNA and YNFKEQ. Relative to germline, V is 5 bases shorter and J is 4 bases shorter, with 21 bases between their ends. The full study reports these points: TCR beta diversity was reported as significantly higher in malignant tumors than in benign nodules, in both blood and tumor samples.

The sequence joins TRBV4-2 to TRBJ2-1, with a tentative D gene TRBD2 over 6 matching bases. The sequence was obtained from a male donor with papillary thyroid cancer or a benign thyroid nodule (not recorded which). Some clones in this sample may be carry-over from other donors' samples. The material sequenced was blood. The DNA sequence is TGTGCCAGCAGCAACCCCCTTGATAGCGGAGATTACAATGAGCAGTTCTTC. Its amino acids are CASSNPLDSGDYNEQFF.